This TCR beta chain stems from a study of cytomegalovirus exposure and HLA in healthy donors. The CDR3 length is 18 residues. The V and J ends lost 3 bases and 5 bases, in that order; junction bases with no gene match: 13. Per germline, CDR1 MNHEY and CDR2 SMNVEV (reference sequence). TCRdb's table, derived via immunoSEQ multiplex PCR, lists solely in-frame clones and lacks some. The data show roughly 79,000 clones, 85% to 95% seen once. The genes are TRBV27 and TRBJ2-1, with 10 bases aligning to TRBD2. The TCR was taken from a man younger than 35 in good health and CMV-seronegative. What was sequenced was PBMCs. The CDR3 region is CASSFFPSTSGLDNEQFF. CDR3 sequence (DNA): TGTGCCAGCAGTTTTTTCCCGTCGACTAGCGGGTTGGACAATGAGCAGTTCTTC.